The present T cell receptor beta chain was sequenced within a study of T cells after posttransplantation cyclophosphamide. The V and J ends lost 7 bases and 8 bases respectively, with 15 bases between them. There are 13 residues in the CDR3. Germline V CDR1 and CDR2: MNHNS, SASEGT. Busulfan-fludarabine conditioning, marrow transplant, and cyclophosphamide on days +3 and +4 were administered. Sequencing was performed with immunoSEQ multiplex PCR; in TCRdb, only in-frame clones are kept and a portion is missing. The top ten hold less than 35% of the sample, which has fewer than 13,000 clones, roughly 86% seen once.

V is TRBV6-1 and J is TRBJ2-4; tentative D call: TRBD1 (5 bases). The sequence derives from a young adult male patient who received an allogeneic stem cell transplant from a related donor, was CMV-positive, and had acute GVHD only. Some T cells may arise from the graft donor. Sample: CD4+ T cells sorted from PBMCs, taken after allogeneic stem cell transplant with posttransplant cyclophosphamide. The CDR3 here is CASKAPGMDIQYF. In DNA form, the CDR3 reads TGTGCCAGCAAGGCCCCAGGGATGGACATTCAGTACTTC.